This TCR beta chain was found in a study of blood T cell repertoires in COVID-19. Background on the study: The origin of the acute and convalescent COVID-19 samples was the United States, Italy and Spain. PBMCs, B-cell-depleted T cells, or T cells were the source of the cDNA or gDNA that made up the material.

In the source study's methods: Amplifying reference gene primers gave estimates of nucleated cell counts. The assay was immunoSEQ multiplex PCR, and TCRdb's table has in-frame clones only and misses some. The DNA was the basis for D and trimming; V, J and clone size are from that table. The data contain around 20,000 clones, nearly 90% of them singletons. The CDR3 is 14 amino acids. Trimming left V 3 bases short and J 7 bases short, with 19 bases between. Germline V gene lookup returns CDR1 DFQATT and CDR2 SNEGSKA (reference sequence). Sequencing input: peripheral blood. The chain combines TRBV20-1 with TRBJ2-7; D is perhaps TRBD1 (6 bases). This receptor was identified in a human donor with active COVID-19. The donor label of this sample is uncertain. CDR3: CSASRGTLQGEQYF. Written as DNA, the CDR3 is TGCAGTGCTAGTAGGGGGACACTCCAAGGAGAGCAGTACTTC.